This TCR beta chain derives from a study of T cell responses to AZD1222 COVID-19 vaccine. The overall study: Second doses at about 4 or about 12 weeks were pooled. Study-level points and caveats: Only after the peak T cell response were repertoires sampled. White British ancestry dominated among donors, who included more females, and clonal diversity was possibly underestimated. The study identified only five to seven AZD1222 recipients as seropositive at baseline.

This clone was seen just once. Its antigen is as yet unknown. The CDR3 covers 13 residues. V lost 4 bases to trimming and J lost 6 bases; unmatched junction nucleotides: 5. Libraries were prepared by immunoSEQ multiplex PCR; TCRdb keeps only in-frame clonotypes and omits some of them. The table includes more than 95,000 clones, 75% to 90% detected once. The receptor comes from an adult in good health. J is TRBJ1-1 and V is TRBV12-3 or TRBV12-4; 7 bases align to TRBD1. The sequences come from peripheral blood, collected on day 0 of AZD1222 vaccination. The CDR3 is CASSYTTGAEAFF. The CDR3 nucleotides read TGTGCCAGCAGTTATACAACAGGGGCTGAAGCTTTCTTT.